This T cell receptor (beta chain) appears in the sequencing data of a study of T cell repertoires in cytomegalovirus infection (dated by TCRdb to about 2019). With regard to the full study: Donor HLA type was relevant to the analysis, because carriage of CMV infection together with the matching HLA type was indicated by public TCR beta signatures. What the study reported, not specific to this receptor: The ex vivo response was dominated by HLA-C-restricted CMV-specific TCR beta clonotypes, and the single most frequent clonotype in two of eight donors was supplied by these HLA-C-restricted clonotypes. Carriers of CMV infection plus the relevant HLA type were discriminated by the cumulative frequency of public TCR beta family members in the study cohort and in an independent roughly 320-donor cohort.

The sequencer was an Illumina HiSeq 1500. TCRdb itself trimmed the public reads at Q25 with fastp, ran MiXCR and retained productive beta chains. Entries are consolidated by CDR3 protein sequence, retaining the most common genes and DNA. The table for this sample lists 200,000 to 300,000 distinct CDR3 sequences; roughly 9.1% of them were counted only once. The ten largest make up about 14% of the sample. This clonotype has a count of ten or more. Its antigen specificity is not known. Base qualities are missing; no much larger clone stands one base away. The CDR3 sequence holds 16 residues, the cysteine and phenylalanine included. The DNA shown is the 48-base CDR3, in frame from base 1. V is shortened by 2 bases, J by 1 base, and the region joining them spans 14 bases. CDR1 MDHEN and CDR2 SYDVKM were looked up in the germline V gene.

This chain is built from TRBV28 and TRBJ2-5, with no reliable assignment of the D segment. This sequence was found in a human donor in good health (CMV status not recorded). Some clones in this sample may be carry-over from other donors' samples. Sequencing used PBMCs. The CDR3 protein is CASSLNAAGFQETQYF. The nucleotides read TGTGCCAGCAGTTTAAATGCCGCTGGATTCCAAGAGACCCAGTACTTC.